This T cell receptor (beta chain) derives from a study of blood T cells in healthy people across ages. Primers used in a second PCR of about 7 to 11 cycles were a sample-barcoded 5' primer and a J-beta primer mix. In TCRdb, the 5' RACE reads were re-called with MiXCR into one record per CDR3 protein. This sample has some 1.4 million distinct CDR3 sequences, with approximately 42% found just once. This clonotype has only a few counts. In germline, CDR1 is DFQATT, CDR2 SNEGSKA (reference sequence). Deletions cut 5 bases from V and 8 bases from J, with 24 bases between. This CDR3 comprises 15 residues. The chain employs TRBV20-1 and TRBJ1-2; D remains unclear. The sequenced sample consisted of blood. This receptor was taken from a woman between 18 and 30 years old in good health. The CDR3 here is CSAWALTDTAGGYTF. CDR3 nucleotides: TGCAGTGCTTGGGCCCTGACTGACACGGCGGGAGGCTACACCTTC.